This record concerns one TCR beta chain sequence. Its antigen is as yet unknown. Each TCR transcript was tagged with a 10-nucleotide random UMI during 5'RACE. TCRdb independently ran MiXCR on the 5' RACE reads; one entry per CDR3 protein. Altogether 65,000 to 90,000 distinct CDR3 sequences are present, about 9.4% being singletons, with the ten largest covering more than 1.5%. Trimming shortened V by 11 bases and J by 8 bases, and 32 bases separated the two germline ends. Germline V CDR1 and CDR2: SEHNR, FQNEAQ (reference sequence). CDR3 length: 17 residues. This sample is part of a study of neurological immune-mediated disorders. Study-wide findings and caveats: None of the CDR3 amino acid sequences found in expanded clones was shared across subjects. This suggests that the TCR-beta repertoires were private in all groups.

Unsorted libraries were derived from 2 million PBMCs stored at -80 C. Sequenced sample: PBMCs. V gene TRBV7-9 combines with J gene TRBJ2-3; possible D gene TRBD2, 6 bases. The sequence derives from a middle-aged man in good health. The CDR3 nucleotides are TGTGCCTACAGCCCGACGGTGACTAGTGACGTTCTGGGTACGCAGTATTTT. Encoded protein: CAYSPTVTSDVLGTQYF.